One and the same sample provided the 3 T cell receptor beta chains below, sequenced in a study of cytomegalovirus exposure and HLA in healthy donors. 13 Jbeta primers and 60 Vbeta primers were used for the PCR. Sequenced by immunoSEQ multiplex PCR; TCRdb stores in-frame clones only, minus some. Here the sample spans approximately 130,000 clones, roughly 89% being singletons. The specimen was PBMCs. These TCRs come from a woman under 40 in good health and CMV-seronegative.

The J gene is TRBJ1-2, the V gene TRBV18; unclear D gene. The V gene lost 2 bases and the J gene lost 8 bases, with 18 bases spanning the gap. CDR3 length: 15 amino acids. Germline V gene lookup returns CDR1 KGHSH and CDR2 LQKENI. CDR3 in DNA: TGTGCCAGCTCACCAGTGGGTACGGCTTTGGAGGGCTACACCTTC. It encodes CASSPVGTALEGYTF.

This sequence joins TRBV6-5 and TRBJ2-3; D remains unclear. The germline V and J ends were trimmed by 5 bases and 0 bases, with 9 bases remaining between them. This CDR3 has 14 amino acids. Germline loops: CDR1 MNHEY, CDR2 SVGAGI. The CDR3 DNA reads as TGTGCCAGCAGTAAGCTGTACAGCACAGATACGCAGTATTTT. Encoded protein: CASSKLYSTDTQYF.

This sequence joins TRBV5-6 and TRBJ1-3, with 7 bases aligning to TRBD1. CDR3 length: 14 residues. Trimming removed 7 bases from V and 1 base from J; junction bases left unmatched: 5. Per the germline V gene, CDR1 is SGHDT and CDR2 is YYEEEE. The DNA of the CDR3 is TGTGCCAGCTACTTACAGGGGTCTGGAAACACCATATATTTT. Translation: CASYLQGSGNTIYF.